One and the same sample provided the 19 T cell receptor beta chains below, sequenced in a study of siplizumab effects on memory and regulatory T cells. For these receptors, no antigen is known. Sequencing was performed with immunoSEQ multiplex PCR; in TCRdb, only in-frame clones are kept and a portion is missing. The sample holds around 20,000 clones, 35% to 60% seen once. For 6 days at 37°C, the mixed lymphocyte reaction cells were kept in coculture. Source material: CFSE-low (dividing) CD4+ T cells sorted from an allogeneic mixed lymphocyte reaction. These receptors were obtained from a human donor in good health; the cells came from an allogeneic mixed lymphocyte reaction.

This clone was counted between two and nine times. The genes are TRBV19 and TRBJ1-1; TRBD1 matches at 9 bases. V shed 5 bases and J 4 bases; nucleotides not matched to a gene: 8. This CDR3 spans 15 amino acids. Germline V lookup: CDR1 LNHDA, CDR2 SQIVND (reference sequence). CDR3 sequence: CASSYRQGGFTEAFF. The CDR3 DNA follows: TGTGCCAGTAGTTATCGACAGGGGGGATTCACTGAAGCTTTCTTT.

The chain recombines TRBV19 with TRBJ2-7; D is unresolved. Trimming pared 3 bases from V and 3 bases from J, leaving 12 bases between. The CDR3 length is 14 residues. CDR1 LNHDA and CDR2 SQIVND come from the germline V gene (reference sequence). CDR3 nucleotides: TGTGCCAGTAGTATTGCCGGCAGACTCTACGAGCAGTACTTC. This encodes CASSIAGRLYEQYF. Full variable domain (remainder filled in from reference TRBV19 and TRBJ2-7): DGGITQSPKYLFRKEGQNVTLSCEQNLNHDAMYWYRQDPGQGLRLIYYSQIVNDFQKGDIAEGYSVSREKKESFPLTVTSAQKNPTAFYLCASSIAGRLYEQYFGPGTRLTVT.

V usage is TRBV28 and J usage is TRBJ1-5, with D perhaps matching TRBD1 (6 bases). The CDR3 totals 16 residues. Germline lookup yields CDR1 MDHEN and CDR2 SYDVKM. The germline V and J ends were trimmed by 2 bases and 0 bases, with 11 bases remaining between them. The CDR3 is CASSLQGTFSNQPQHF. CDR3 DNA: TGTGCCAGCAGTTTACAAGGGACATTTAGCAATCAGCCCCAGCATTTT.

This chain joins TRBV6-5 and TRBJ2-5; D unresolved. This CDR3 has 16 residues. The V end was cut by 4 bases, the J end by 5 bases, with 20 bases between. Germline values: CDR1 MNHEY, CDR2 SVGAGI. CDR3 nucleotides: TGTGCCAGCAGTTCACACCCGGGCCCGGTTGAGGAGACCCAGTACTTC. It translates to CASSSHPGPVEETQYF.

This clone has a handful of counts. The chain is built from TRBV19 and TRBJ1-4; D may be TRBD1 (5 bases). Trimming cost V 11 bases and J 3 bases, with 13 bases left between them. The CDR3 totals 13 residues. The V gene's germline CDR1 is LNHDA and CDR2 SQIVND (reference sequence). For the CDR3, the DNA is TGTGCCGAAACCCGACAGTCTAATGAAAAACTGTTTTTT. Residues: CAETRQSNEKLFF.

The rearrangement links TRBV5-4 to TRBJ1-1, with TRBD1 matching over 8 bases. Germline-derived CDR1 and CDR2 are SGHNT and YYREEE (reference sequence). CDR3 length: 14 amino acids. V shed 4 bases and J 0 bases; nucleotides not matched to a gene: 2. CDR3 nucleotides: TGTGCCAGCAGCCGACAGGGGATGAACACTGAAGCTTTCTTT. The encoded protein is CASSRQGMNTEAFF.

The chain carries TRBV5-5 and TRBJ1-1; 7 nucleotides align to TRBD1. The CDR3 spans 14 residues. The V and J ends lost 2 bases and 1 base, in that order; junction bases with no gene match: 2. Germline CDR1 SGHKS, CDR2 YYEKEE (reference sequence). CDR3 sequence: CASSLDRANTEAFF. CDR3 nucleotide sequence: TGTGCCAGCAGCTTAGACAGGGCGAACACTGAAGCTTTCTTT.

The DNA for the CDR3 is TGCGCCAGCAGCCAAGATAGGGGACAGGGGGACAATCAGCCCCAGCATTTT. Protein sequence: CASSQDRGQGDNQPQHF. The gene calls are TRBV4-1 and TRBJ1-5, with 11 bases that match TRBD1. CDR3 size: 17 residues. CDR1 MGHRA and CDR2 YSYEKL come from the germline V gene. J lost 3 bases, V lost 0 bases, and 4 bases had no gene match.

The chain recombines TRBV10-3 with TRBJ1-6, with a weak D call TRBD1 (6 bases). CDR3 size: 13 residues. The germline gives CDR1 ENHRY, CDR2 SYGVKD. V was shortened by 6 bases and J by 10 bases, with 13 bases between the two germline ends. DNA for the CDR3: TGTGCCATCAGGACCAACAGGGAATCACCCCTCCACTTT. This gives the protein CAIRTNRESPLHF.

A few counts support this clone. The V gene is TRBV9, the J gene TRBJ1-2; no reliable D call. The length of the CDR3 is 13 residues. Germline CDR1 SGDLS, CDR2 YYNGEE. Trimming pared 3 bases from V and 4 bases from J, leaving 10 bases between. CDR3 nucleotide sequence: TGTGCCAGCAGCGCCTCCGGGGTCTATGGCTACACCTTC. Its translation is CASSASGVYGYTF. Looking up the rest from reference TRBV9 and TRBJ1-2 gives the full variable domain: DSGVTQTPKHLITATGQRVTLRCSPRSGDLSVYWYQQSLDQGLQFLIQYYNGEERAKGNILERFSAQQFPDLHSELNLSSLELGDSALYFCASSASGVYGYTFGSGTRLTVV.

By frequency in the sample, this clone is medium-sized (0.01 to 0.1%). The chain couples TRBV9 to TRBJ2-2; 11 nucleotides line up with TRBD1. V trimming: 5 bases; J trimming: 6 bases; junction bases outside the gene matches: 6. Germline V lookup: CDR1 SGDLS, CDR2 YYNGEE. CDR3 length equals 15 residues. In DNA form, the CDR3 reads TGTGCCAGCAGTGGACAGGGGGCGAGTCCCGGGGAGCTGTTTTTT. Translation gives CASSGQGASPGELFF.

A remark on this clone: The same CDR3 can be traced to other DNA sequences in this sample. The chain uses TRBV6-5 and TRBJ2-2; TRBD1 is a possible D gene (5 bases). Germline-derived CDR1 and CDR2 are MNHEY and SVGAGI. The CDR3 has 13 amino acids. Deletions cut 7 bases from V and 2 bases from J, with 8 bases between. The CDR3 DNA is TGTGCCAGCACCCAGGGAAACACCGGGGAGCTGTTTTTT. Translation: CASTQGNTGELFF.

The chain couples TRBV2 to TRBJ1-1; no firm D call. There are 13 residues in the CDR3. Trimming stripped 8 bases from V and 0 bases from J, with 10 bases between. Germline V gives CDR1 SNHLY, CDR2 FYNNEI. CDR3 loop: CASSRSMNTEAFF. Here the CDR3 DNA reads TGTGCCAGCTCCCGGAGTATGAACACTGAAGCTTTCTTT.

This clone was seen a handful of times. CDR3 DNA sequence: TGTGCCAGCAGTCCTTCTAGCGGAAGCTCCTACGAGCAGTACTTC. Protein sequence: CASSPSSGSSYEQYF. The V call is TRBV6-1, the J call TRBJ2-7; 7 bases fit TRBD2. J lost 0 bases, V lost 5 bases, and 7 bases had no gene match. This CDR3 has 15 residues. Germline CDR1 is MNHNS and CDR2 is SASEGT.

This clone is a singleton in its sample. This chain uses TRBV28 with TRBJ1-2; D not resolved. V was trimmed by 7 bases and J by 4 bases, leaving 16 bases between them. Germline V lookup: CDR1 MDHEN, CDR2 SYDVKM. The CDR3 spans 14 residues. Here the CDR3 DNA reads TGTGCCAGCACCTCAGTCGGGGAGATCTATGGCTACACCTTC. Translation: CASTSVGEIYGYTF.

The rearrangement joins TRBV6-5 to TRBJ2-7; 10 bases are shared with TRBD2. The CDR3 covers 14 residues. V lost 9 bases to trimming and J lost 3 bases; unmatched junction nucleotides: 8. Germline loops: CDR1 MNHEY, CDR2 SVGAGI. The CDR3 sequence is CASRKLAGNYEQYF. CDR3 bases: TGTGCCAGTAGGAAACTAGCGGGGAACTACGAGCAGTACTTC.

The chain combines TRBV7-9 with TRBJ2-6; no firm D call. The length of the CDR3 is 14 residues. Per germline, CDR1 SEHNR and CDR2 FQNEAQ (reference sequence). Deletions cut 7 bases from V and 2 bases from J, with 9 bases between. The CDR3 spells CASTIAAGANVLTF. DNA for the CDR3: TGTGCCAGCACCATAGCTGCTGGGGCCAACGTCCTGACTTTC.

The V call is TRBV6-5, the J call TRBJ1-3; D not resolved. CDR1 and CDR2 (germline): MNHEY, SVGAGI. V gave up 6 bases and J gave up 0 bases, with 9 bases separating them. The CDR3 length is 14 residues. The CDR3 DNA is TGTGCCAGCAGAACCCGGAGCTCTGGAAACACCATATATTTT. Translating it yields CASRTRSSGNTIYF.

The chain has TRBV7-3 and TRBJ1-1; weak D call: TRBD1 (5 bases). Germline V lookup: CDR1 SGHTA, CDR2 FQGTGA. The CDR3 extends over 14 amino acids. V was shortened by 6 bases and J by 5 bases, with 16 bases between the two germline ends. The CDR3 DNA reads TGTGCCAGCAGATTCGGGGGGTCTACAACTGAAGCTTTCTTT. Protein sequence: CASRFGGSTTEAFF.